This T cell receptor (beta chain) was captured by sequencing in a study of T cells in localized non-small cell lung cancer. Findings of the study overall: Clonality of T cells reached its maximum in uninvolved adjacent lung, surpassing tumor. Adjacent lung was found to contain a median approximately 62 of the top 100 tumor clones. Heterogeneity remains possible because sequencing was limited to only one tumor region. An association was observed between higher blood T cell density and longer overall survival.

CDR1 and CDR2 from the germline V gene are GTSNPN and SVGIG (reference sequence). The CDR3 runs to 13 residues. Trimming took 3 bases from V and 4 from J, leaving 12 bases between them. Generated by immunoSEQ multiplex PCR, the TCRdb table keeps only in-frame clones and is missing some. Counted here are roughly 2,300 clones, approximately 35% occurring once; the ten biggest clones make up roughly 7.4%. Regarding this clone: Antigen: not known.

This material consisted of lung tumor tissue, taken before any cancer treatment. The receptor comes from a female donor older than 55 with stage I lung adenocarcinoma. This chain links TRBV30 with TRBJ1-1; weak D call: TRBD1 (5 bases). Here the CDR3 reads CAWSGRGGTEAFF. CDR3 in DNA: TGTGCCTGGAGCGGAAGGGGAGGCACTGAAGCTTTCTTT.